This T cell receptor (beta chain) emerged from a study of cytomegalovirus exposure and HLA in healthy donors. About the study: Roughly four fifths of some 390 genotyped donors fell in the Caucasian-associated ancestry cluster.

To note about this clone: Its specificity is not known.

PCR used 60 Vbeta primers and 13 Jbeta primers. Using immunoSEQ multiplex PCR, the repertoire was profiled, and TCRdb retains in-frame clones only, with some absent. The repertoire holds 150,000 to 200,000 clones, with roughly 80% as singletons. General observations from the study: The study put under 200 TCR beta chains on its list as cytomegalovirus-associated. When presence/absence was analysed, sequencing depth was taken to be roughly uniform across donors.

Unmatched junction bases numbered 10, after V lost 5 bases and J lost 2 bases. The V gene's germline CDR1 is SNHLY and CDR2 FYNNEI. The CDR3 runs 16 residues. The rearrangement joins TRBV2 to TRBJ2-7; 9 bases align to TRBD1. The specimen sequenced was PBMCs. The origin of this receptor is a girl aged 2 to 9 in good health and CMV-seropositive. CDR3 bases: TGTGCCAGCAGTCCTCCGCCGGGACAGGGTCCCTACGAGCAGTACTTC. This translates into CASSPPPGQGPYEQYF.